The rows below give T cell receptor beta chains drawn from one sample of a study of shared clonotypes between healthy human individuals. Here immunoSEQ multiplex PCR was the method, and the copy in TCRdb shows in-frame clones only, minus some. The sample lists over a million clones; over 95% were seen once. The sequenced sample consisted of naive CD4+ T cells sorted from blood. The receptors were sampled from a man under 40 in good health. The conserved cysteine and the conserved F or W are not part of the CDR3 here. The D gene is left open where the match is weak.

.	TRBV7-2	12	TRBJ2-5	ASSLYRGGRAQY
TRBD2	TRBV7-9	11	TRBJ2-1	ASSLGGLAGLF
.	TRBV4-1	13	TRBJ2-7	ASSQPLEAVHEQY
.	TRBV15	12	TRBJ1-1	ATSRRTNAAEAF
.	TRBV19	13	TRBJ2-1	ASRLWSSSYNEQF
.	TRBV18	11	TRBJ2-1	ASSPWGSDEQF
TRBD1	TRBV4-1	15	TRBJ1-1	ASSQLWDRGLGFEAF
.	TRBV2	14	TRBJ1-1	ASGRTGMLADTEAF
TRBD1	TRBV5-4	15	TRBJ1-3	ASSLGVTGDYGNTIY
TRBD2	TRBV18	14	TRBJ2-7	ASSSSGLAASYEQY
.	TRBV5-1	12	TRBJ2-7	ASSRRTADYEQY
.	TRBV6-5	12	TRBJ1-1	ASSTITGFTEAF
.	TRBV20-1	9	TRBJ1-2	SAFMGSGYT
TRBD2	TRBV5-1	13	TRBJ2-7	ASSLASGSGYEQY
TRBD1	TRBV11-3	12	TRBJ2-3	ASSLTGVSDTQY
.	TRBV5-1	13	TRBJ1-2	ASSNTKQGGNGYT
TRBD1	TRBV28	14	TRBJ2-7	ASSPLGSVDRVEQY
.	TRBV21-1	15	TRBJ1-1	ASSTSGTGQGGTEAF
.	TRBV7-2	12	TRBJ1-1	ASSLVVSATEAF
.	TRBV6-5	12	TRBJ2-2	ASRRNRARGELF
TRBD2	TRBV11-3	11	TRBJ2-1	ASSRTAGGEQF
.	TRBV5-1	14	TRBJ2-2	ASSFRGQANTGELF
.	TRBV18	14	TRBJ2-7	ASSPTGIALTYEQY
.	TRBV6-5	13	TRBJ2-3	ASSYSMQYTDTQY
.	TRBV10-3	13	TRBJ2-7	AISNLGAASYEQY
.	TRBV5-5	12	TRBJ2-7	ASSFTGRSYEQY
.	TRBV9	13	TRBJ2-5	ASSVEGRRQETQY
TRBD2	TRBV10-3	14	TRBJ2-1	AISESNLAGPREQF
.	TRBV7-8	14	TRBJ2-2	ASSIRGGPGTGELF
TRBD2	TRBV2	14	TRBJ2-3	ASGGTSGTPPNTQY
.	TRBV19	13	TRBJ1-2	ASSGLFLPLKGYT
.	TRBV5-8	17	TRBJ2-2	ASSLSVVGLSRGTGELF
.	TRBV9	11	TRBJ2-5	ASSVGTSETQY
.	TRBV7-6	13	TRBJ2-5	ASSLSGQVQETQY
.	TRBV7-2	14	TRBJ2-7	ASSLGSGSYSYEQY